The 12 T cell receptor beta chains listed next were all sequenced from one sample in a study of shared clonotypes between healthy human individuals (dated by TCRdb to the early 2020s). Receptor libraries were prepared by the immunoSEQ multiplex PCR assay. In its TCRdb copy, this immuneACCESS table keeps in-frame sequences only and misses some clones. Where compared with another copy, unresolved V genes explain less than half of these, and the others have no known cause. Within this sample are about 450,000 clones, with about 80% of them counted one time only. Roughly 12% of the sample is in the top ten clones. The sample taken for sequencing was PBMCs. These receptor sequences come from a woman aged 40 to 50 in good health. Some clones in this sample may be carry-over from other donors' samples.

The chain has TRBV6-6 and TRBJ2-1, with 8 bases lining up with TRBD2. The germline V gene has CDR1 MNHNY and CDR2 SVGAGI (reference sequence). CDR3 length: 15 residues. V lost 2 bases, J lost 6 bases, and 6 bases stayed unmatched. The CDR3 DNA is TGTGCCAGCAGTTACGCCTCCGGGAGGGGCAATGAGCAGTTCTTC. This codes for CASSYASGRGNEQFF.

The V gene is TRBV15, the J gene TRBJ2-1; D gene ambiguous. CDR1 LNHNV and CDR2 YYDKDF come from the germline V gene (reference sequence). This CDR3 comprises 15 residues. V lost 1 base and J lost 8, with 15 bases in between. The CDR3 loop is CATSRVGGDVDEQFF. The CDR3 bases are TGTGCCACCAGCAGAGTTGGCGGAGATGTCGATGAGCAGTTCTTC.

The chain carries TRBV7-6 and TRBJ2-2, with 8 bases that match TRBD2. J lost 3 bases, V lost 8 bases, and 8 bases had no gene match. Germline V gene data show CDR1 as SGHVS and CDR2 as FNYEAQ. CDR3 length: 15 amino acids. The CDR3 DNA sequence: TGTGCCAGCGAAGCGGGAGTTGTAGACACCGGGGAGCTGTTTTTT. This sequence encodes CASEAGVVDTGELFF.

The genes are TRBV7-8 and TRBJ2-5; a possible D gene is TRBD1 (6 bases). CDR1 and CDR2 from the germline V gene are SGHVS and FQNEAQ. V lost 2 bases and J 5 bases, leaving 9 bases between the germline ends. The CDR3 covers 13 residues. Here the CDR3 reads CASSLNREETQYF. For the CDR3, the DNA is TGTGCCAGCAGCTTAAACAGGGAGGAGACCCAGTACTTC.

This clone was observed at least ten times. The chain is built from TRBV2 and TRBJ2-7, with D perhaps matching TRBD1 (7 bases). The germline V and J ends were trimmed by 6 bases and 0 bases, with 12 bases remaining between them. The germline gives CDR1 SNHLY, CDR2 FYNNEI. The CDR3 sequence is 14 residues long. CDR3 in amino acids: CASREGQISYEQYF. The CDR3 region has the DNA TGTGCCAGCAGGGAGGGACAGATCTCCTACGAGCAGTACTTC.

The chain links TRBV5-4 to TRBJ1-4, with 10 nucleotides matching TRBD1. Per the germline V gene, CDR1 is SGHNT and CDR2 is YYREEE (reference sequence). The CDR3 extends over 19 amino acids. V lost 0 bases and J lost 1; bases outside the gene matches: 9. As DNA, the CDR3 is TGTGCCAGCAGCTTGGTGCGCGGGACAGGGGCAGAAACTAATGAAAAACTGTTTTTT. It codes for CASSLVRGTGAETNEKLFF.

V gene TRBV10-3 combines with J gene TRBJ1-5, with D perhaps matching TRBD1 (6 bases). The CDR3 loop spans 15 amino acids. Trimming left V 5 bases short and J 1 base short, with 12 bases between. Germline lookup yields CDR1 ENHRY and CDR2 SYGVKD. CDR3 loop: CAISPDTGSNQPQHF. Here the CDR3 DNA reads TGTGCCATCAGTCCGGACACAGGGAGCAATCAGCCCCAGCATTTT.

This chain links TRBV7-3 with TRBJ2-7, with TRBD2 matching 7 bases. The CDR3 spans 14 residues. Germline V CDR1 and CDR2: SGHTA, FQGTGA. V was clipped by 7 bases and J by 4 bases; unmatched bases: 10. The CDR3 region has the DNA TGTGCCAGCAAAAGTGGCGGGAGTCGTTACGAGCAGTACTTC. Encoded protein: CASKSGGSRYEQYF.

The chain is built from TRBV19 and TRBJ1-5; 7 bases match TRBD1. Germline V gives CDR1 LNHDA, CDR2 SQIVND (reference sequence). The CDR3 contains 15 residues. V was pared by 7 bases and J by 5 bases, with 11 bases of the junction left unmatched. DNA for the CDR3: TGTGCCAGTAAACTACAGGGGAGAGGGGATCAGCCCCAGCATTTT. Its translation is CASKLQGRGDQPQHF.

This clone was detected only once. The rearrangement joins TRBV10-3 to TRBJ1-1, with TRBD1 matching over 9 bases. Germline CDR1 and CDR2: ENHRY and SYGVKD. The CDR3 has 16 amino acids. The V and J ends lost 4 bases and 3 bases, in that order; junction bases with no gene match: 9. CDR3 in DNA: TGTGCCATCAGTGCCGGGACAGGGAGACGCGACACTGAAGCTTTCTTT. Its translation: CAISAGTGRRDTEAFF.

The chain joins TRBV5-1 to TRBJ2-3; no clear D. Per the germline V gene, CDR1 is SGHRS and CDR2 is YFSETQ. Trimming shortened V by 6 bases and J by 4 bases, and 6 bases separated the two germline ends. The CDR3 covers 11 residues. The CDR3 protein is CASKDPDTQYF. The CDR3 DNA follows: TGCGCCAGCAAGGACCCAGATACGCAGTATTTT.

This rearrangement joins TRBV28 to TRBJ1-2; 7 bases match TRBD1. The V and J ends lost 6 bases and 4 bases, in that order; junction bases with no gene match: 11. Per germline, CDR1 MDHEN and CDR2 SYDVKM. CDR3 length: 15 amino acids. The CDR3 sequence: CASRRTGVPLYGYTF. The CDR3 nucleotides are TGTGCCAGCAGGCGAACAGGGGTACCCCTCTATGGCTACACCTTC.